Each of the 7 T cell receptor beta chains below was sequenced from the same sample in a study of Graves' ophthalmopathy and Graves' hyperthyroidism. The study amplified TCR beta CDR3 regions using RNA transcripts. Second-round multiplex PCR followed a first-round RT-PCR using HTBI primers. TCRdb reanalysed the multiplex PCR reads using MiXCR and keeps one entry per CDR3 protein. The sample carries about 620,000 distinct CDR3 sequences, about 20% recorded once. Sequenced: peripheral blood. The source of these receptors is a woman under 30 with stable Graves' hyperthyroidism. Some clones in this sample may be carry-over from other donors' samples.

This clonotype has ten or more counts. V usage is TRBV12-3 or TRBV12-4 and J usage is TRBJ1-5, with no clear D. The CDR3 runs to 14 residues. V shed 7 bases and J shed 4 bases, with 14 bases lying between them. The CDR3 loop is CASTPRPENQPQHF. As DNA, the CDR3 is TGTGCCAGCACTCCACGGCCCGAGAATCAGCCCCAGCATTTT.

This clonotype was observed many times. This chain connects TRBV28 to TRBJ1-3; D unresolved. CDR1 MDHEN and CDR2 SYDVKM come from the germline V gene. Between the trimmed V and J ends, which lost 5 bases and 2 bases, there was a span of 16 bases. The length of the CDR3 is 16 residues. CDR3 sequence (DNA): TGTGCCAGCAGTCTTCTTGCGGTAGGAACTGGAAACACCATATATTTT. The encoded protein is CASSLLAVGTGNTIYF.

There are many counts of this clonotype. The gene calls are TRBV6-5 and TRBJ1-1, with TRBD1 as a possible D gene (6 bases). The germline gives CDR1 MNHEY, CDR2 SVGAGI. The V end was cut by 2 bases, the J end by 1 base, with 8 bases between. The CDR3 consists of 14 residues. The CDR3 nucleotides read TGTGCCAGCAGTTACGGCAGGGGGAACACTGAAGCTTTCTTT. This codes for CASSYGRGNTEAFF.

This clonotype was seen ten or more times. The rearrangement uses TRBV6-1 and TRBJ1-1, with a weak D call TRBD1 (5 bases). The CDR3 length is 12 residues. Germline loops: CDR1 MNHNS, CDR2 SASEGT. The V end lost 8 bases, the J end lost 6 bases, and 13 bases lay between the germline ends. Written as DNA, the CDR3 is TGTGCCAGCGGGTTGGAGGGGCCTGAAGCTTTCTTT. Protein sequence: CASGLEGPEAFF.

The chain carries TRBV7-8 and TRBJ1-2, with D possibly being TRBD1 (5 bases). V lost 4 bases and J 14 bases, leaving 23 bases between the germline ends. Per germline, CDR1 SGHVS and CDR2 FQNEAQ. This CDR3 has 14 amino acids. The CDR3 reads CASSYQYSTAGWTF. CDR3 nucleotide sequence: TGTGCCAGCAGCTACCAATATTCGACAGCTGGCTGGACCTTC.

This clonotype was observed a few times. The chain is built from TRBV12-5 and TRBJ1-1; TRBD1 agrees at 8 bases. There are 15 residues in the CDR3. Unmatched junction bases numbered 2, after V lost 2 bases and J lost 0 bases. CDR1 LGHNT and CDR2 FRNRAP come from the germline V gene. CDR3 protein: CASGLTDRVNTEAFF. CDR3 coding DNA: TGTGCTAGTGGTTTGACGGACAGGGTGAACACTGAAGCTTTCTTT.

There are many counts of this clonotype. The CDR3 DNA is TGTGCCAGCAGTGACCAATGGGACAGGGGTTACACTGAAGCTTTCTTT. Its protein is CASSDQWDRGYTEAFF. The V call is TRBV25-1, the J call TRBJ1-1; the match to TRBD1 covers 10 bases. With V trimmed by 3 bases and J by 3 bases, 7 bases remained unmatched. CDR1 and CDR2 (germline): MGHDK, SYGVNS. CDR3 length: 16 amino acids.